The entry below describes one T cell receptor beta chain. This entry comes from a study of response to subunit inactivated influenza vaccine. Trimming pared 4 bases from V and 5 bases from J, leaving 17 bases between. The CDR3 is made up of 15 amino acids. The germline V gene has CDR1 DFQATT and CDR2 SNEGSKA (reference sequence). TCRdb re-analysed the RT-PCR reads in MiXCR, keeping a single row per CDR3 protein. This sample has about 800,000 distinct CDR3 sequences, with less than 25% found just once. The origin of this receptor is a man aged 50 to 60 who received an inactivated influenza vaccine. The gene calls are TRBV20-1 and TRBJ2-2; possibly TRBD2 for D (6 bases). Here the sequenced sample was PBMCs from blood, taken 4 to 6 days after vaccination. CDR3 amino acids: CSAKPSEGLTGELFF. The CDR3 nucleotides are TGCAGTGCTAAACCCTCCGAGGGACTGACCGGGGAGCTGTTTTTT.